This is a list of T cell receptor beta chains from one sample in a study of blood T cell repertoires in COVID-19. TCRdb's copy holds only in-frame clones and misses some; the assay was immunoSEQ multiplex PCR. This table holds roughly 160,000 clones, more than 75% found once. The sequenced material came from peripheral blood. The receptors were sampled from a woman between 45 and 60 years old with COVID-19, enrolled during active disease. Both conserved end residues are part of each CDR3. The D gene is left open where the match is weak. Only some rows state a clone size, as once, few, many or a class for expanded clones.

TGTGCCAGCAGTAGGACAGGCTCCTACGAGCAGTACTTC	CASSRTGSYEQYF	-	TRBD1	TRBV27	TRBJ2-7
TGCGCCAGCAGCCAGGGGACAGGACTTAGCTCCTACGAGCAGTACTTC	CASSQGTGLSSYEQYF	-	TRBD1	TRBV4-3	TRBJ2-7
TGTGCCATCAGGGTACAGGGGGACGGATATGGCTACACCTTC	CAIRVQGDGYGYTF	few	TRBD1	TRBV10-3	TRBJ1-2
TGTGCCAGCAGTTTATCCAGGGATCAGCCCCAGCATTTT	CASSLSRDQPQHF	once	-	TRBV27	TRBJ1-5
TGTGCCTGGAGTGGCAGGGGTTCACCCCTCCACTTT	CAWSGRGSPLHF	-	-	TRBV30	TRBJ1-6
TGTGCCAGCTCATCTAATGATGGAAACACCATATATTTT	CASSSNDGNTIYF	-	-	TRBV18	TRBJ1-3
TGTGCCAGCAGTTCAGACAGGGGGCAGAGAAACACCATATATTTT	CASSSDRGQRNTIYF	-	TRBD1	TRBV6-6	TRBJ1-3
TGCGCCAGCAGTGAGTCCTGGACTAGCGGGGGGGGATACGAGCAGTACTTC	CASSESWTSGGGYEQYF	-	TRBD2	TRBV10-2	TRBJ2-7
TGTGCCAGCAGCCCCGGGTACGGGACAGGGGTTTCGGAGACCCAGTACTTC	CASSPGYGTGVSETQYF	-	TRBD1	TRBV6-2/TRBV6-3	TRBJ2-5
TGTGCCAGTAGTATCCTCCTAGGGGCAACTAATGAAAAACTGTTTTTT	CASSILLGATNEKLFF	-	-	TRBV19	TRBJ1-4
TGTGCCAGCAGTTACTCGACAGGGGGTCTGAATGGCTACACCTTC	CASSYSTGGLNGYTF	-	TRBD1	TRBV6-2/TRBV6-3	TRBJ1-2
TGTGCCAGCAGTTACTCGGCGGGGACAGGGAGCAATCAGCCCCAGCATTTT	CASSYSAGTGSNQPQHF	-	TRBD1	TRBV6-2/TRBV6-3	TRBJ1-5
TGTGCAAGTCGCTTCCACAGGGCCGGGGAGACCCAGTACTTC	CASRFHRAGETQYF	-	-	TRBV12-2	TRBJ2-5
TGTGCCAGCAGACGGGACAGGGGAGGCTACGAGCAGTACTTC	CASRRDRGGYEQYF	-	TRBD1	TRBV6-5	TRBJ2-7
TGTGCCAGCAGCCCCCTTGGGCTAGCGGGGGGTAGCACAGATACGCAGTATTTT	CASSPLGLAGGSTDTQYF	-	TRBD2	TRBV7-3	TRBJ2-3
TGCAGTGCTAGTGGGGACAGGGGGCTTGAAAAACTGTTTTTT	CSASGDRGLEKLFF	-	TRBD1	TRBV20-1	TRBJ1-4
TGTGCCTCGGCCCTGGGCGTGGACACCGGGGAGCTGTTTTTT	CASALGVDTGELFF	-	-	TRBV30	TRBJ2-2
TGTGCCAGCAGTGACTCGGAGTACGAGCAGTACTTC	CASSDSEYEQYF	-	-	TRBV25-1	TRBJ2-7